This T cell receptor beta chain was sequenced during a study of T cell clonality in common variable immunodeficiency. Study-wide points: In common variable immunodeficiency, TCR beta chains reportedly carried fewer deletions and N-nucleotide insertions. Fewer TCRbeta clones were shared among CVID subjects than controls.

This clone was observed many times. Its matching antigen is unknown. The read terminates 3 residues before the CDR3 end, so the remaining end is supplied by the germline J gene. Clones were read by immunoSEQ multiplex PCR, and TCRdb kept only the in-frame ones, dropping some. Reported are about 32,000 clones, none seen only once; the ten largest carry about 4.5%. V lost 8 bases to trimming and J lost 1 base, with 5 bases between them. Germline assignment: CDR1 SNHLY and CDR2 FYNNEI. The length of the CDR3 is 12 residues. The chain employs TRBV2 and TRBJ2-2; D unclear. The sequenced sample consisted of peripheral blood mononuclear cells. The sequence was obtained from a person aged 18 to 75 in good health. This chain's CDR3 is CASSQNTGELFF. CDR3 DNA, as far as it was read: TGTGCCAGCTCCCAGAACACCGGGGAG.